This T cell receptor beta chain derives from a study of blood T cell repertoires in COVID-19. Study context: Samples came from the United States, Italy and Spain, spanning acute and convalescent COVID-19. T cells, B-cell-depleted T cells, or PBMCs supplied cDNA or gDNA.

Germline V CDR1 and CDR2: SGHDT, YYEEEE. After removal of 2 bases from V and 3 bases from J, the junction contained 6 bases not matched to a gene. CDR3 length equals 16 residues. Clones were sequenced by immunoSEQ multiplex PCR, and TCRdb holds only the in-frame ones, with some missing. The top ten clones hold approximately 1.5% of a sample with hundreds of thousands of clones, approximately 89% of them seen once. The J gene is TRBJ1-5, the V gene TRBV5-6; 9 bases fit TRBD1. The clonotype comes from an older woman who had recovered from COVID-19. The sample taken for sequencing was peripheral blood. CDR3 protein: CASSFRGQGLNQPQHF. CDR3 DNA: TGTGCCAGCAGCTTTCGGGGACAGGGCCTCAATCAGCCCCAGCATTTT.